The 3 T cell receptor beta chains below were found in one sample sequenced in a study of CD8+ T cells in alopecia areata. Reverse transcription of extracted RNA yielded cDNA, which provided the sequencing template. Using immunoSEQ multiplex PCR, the repertoire was profiled, and TCRdb retains in-frame clones only, with some absent. The sample presents approximately 110,000 clones, none singletons. The specimen was lesional skin. Every receptor here comes from a C3H/HeJ mouse with alopecia areata. MHC haplotype here: H2-k.

This clone was seen a handful of times. The gene symbols are mouse symbols. The CDR3 extends 4 residues past the end of the read, so its final part is completed from the germline J gene. The chain employs TRBV1 and TRBJ2-7, with TRBD2 as a possible D gene (6 bases). Looked up from germline, CDR1 is NSQYPW and CDR2 is LRSPGD (reference sequence). CDR3 length: 15 amino acids. V lost 2 bases and J 0 bases, leaving 11 bases between the germline ends. The covered CDR3 bases are TGCACCTGCAGTGCAATGGGGGAGAGCTCCTAT. Its protein is CTCSAMGESSY. From start to end, the CDR3 is CTCSAMGESSYEQYF.

There are a few counts of this clone. Germline and genes: mouse. Read sequence stops 4 residues before the CDR3 end, and the germline J gene provides the missing end. The identical CDR3 is also encoded by other nucleotide sequences in the sample. The gene calls are TRBV19 and TRBJ2-4; 11 positions agree with TRBD2. The CDR3 is 14 residues long. Germline CDR1 reads FNHDT; CDR2 reads SITEND (reference sequence). CDR3 sequence reads: CASSIDWGGNTLYF. CDR3 DNA, as far as it was read: TGTGCCAGCAGCATCGACTGGGGGGGAAAC.

This clone was seen more than once but under ten times. Mouse germline and gene names are used. The DNA ends 4 residues before the CDR3 does, and the rest of the CDR3 is filled in from the germline J gene. This chain uses TRBV19 with TRBJ2-3; 10 positions agree with TRBD2. The J segment lost 2 bases and the V segment lost 4 bases, leaving 10 bases of the junction unmatched. This CDR3 comprises 17 residues. Germline assignment: CDR1 FNHDT and CDR2 SITEND (reference sequence). The CDR3 loop reads CASSPRLGGGNAETLYF. CDR3 bases read: TGTGCCAGCAGTCCCCGACTGGGGGGAGGGAATGCAGAA.